This paragraph covers one T cell receptor (beta chain) sequence. PCR amplification relied on 60 Vbeta primers (plus 13 Jbeta primers). The data were produced by immunoSEQ multiplex PCR, yet TCRdb's version contains in-frame clones alone and is incomplete. The sample carries 130,000 or so clones, approximately 87% recorded once. This entry belongs to a study of cytomegalovirus exposure and HLA in healthy donors. The CDR3 has 16 residues. Germline-derived CDR1 and CDR2 are GTSNPN and SVGIG (reference sequence). Germline trimming cut 5 bases from V and 0 bases from J; bases unmatched to any gene: 6. Sequencing was performed on PBMCs. This rearrangement joins TRBV30 to TRBJ1-4; 10 bases are a match to TRBD1. The sequence was obtained from a man in his forties in good health and CMV-seronegative. This CDR3 is CAWGTGAFATNEKLFF. CDR3 in DNA: TGTGCCTGGGGGACAGGGGCGTTTGCAACTAATGAAAAACTGTTTTTT.